The entry below gives a single TCR beta chain sequence along with its context. What it recognizes is unknown. This sample is part of a study of cytomegalovirus exposure and HLA in healthy donors. Study conclusions and caveats: In the 120 or so validation repertoires, about 94% of cluster scores exceeded 0, per a later analysis. Reported results showed that the classifier diagnosed cytomegalovirus status with high specificity and sensitivity. 164 TCR beta chains were listed as cytomegalovirus-associated.

The method was immunoSEQ multiplex PCR; TCRdb's version includes in-frame clones alone and lacks a portion of them. The sample holds a few hundred thousand clones, 88% seen once. This clonotype originated in a woman aged 18-29 years in good health and CMV-seronegative. Input material: PBMCs.

The CDR3 is CASSQGTLSYEQYF. The CDR3 nucleotides read TGCGCCAGCAGCCAAGGGACACTGTCCTACGAGCAGTACTTC. The chain has TRBV4-3 and TRBJ2-7; a weak D match, TRBD1 (5 bases). In germline, CDR1 is LGHNA, CDR2 YSLEER. This CDR3 comprises 14 residues. Trimming pared 1 base from V and 1 base from J, leaving 8 bases between.